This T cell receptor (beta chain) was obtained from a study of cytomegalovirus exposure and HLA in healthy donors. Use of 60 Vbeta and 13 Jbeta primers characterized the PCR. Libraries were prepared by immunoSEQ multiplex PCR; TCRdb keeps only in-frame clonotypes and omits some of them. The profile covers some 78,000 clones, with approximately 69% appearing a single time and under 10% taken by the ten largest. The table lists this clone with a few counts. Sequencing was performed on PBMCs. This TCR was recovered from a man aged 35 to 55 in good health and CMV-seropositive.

The chain's CDR3 is CSVEDRDEKLFF. The CDR3 DNA is TGCAGCGTTGAAGATCGGGATGAAAAACTGTTTTTT. The V call is TRBV29-1, the J call TRBJ1-4; D gene ambiguous. With 0 bases removed from V and 6 bases from J, the gap between germline ends came to 5 bases. Germline-derived CDR1 and CDR2 are SQVTM and ANQGSEA. There are 12 residues in the CDR3.